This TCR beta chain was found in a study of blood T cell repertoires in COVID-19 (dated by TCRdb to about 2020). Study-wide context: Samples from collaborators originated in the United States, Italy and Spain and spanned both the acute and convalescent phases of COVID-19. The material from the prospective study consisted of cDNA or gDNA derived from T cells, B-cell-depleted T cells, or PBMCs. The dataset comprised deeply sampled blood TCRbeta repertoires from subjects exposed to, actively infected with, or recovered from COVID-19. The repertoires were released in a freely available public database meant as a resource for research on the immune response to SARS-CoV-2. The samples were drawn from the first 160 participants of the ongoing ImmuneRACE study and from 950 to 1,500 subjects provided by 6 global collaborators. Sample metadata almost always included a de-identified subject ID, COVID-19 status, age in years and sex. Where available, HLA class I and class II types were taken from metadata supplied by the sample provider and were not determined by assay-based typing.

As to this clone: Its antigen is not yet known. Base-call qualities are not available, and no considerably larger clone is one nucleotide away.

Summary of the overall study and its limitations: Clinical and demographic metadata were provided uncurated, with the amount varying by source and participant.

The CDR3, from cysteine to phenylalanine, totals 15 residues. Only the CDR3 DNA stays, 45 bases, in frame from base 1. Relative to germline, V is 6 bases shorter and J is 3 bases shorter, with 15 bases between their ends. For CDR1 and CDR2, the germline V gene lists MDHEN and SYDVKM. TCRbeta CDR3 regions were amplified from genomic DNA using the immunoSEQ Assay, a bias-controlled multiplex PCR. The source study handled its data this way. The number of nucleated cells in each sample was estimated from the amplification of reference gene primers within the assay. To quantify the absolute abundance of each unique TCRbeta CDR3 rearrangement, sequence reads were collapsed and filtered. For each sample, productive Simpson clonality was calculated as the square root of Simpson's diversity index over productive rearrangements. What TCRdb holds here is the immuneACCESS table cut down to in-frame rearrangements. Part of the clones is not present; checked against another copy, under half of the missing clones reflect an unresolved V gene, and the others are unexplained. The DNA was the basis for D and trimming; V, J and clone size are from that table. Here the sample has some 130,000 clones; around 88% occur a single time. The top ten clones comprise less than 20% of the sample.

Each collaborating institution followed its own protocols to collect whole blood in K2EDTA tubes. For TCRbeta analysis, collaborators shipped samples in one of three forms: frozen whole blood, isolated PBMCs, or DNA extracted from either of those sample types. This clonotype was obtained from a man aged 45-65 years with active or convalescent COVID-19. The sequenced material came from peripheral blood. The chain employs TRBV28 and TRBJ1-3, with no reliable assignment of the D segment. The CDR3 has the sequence CASSPGREYGNTIYF. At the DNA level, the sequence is TGTGCCAGCAGCCCCGGGAGGGAGTATGGAAACACCATATATTTT.